Following are 10 T cell receptor beta chains from one sample sequenced in a study of T cells after yellow fever vaccination. TCRdb redid the calling of the 5' RACE reads with MiXCR, one entry per CDR3 protein. The repertoire holds about 580,000 distinct CDR3 sequences, with around a sixth as singletons. Sequenced here: PBMCs, sampled 4 to 5 days after the first yellow fever vaccination. The source of these receptors is a man between 18 and 35 years old who received the YFV17D yellow fever vaccine.

The table lists this clonotype with a few counts. The chain joins TRBV28 to TRBJ1-2, with D unresolved. CDR1 and CDR2 from the germline V gene are MDHEN and SYDVKM. CDR3 length: 15 amino acids. V dropped 5 bases and J dropped 7 bases, with 20 bases sitting between them. The CDR3 reads CASSPIHVRSGGYTF. CDR3 nucleotide sequence: TGTGCCAGCAGTCCAATCCACGTGAGGAGTGGTGGCTACACCTTC.

The table lists this clonotype with a few counts. This sequence joins TRBV7-2 and TRBJ2-3, with 12 bases fitting TRBD2. This CDR3 is 16 amino acids long. J lost 4 bases, V lost 1 base, and 3 bases had no gene match. CDR1 and CDR2 (germline): SGHTA, FQGNSA. The CDR3 region has the DNA TGTGCCAGCAGCTTAGTAGCTAGCGGGGGGGCAGATACGCAGTATTTT. Protein product: CASSLVASGGADTQYF.

The sample holds a few counts of this clonotype. The gene calls are TRBV5-1 and TRBJ2-3; D is unclear. The CDR3 consists of 16 residues. Trimming took 0 bases from V and 0 from J, leaving 11 bases between them. Looked up from germline, CDR1 is SGHRS and CDR2 is YFSETQ. The CDR3: CASSLGPDPSTDTQYF. The CDR3, as DNA: TGCGCCAGCAGCTTGGGGCCAGACCCTAGCACAGATACGCAGTATTTT.

The rearrangement uses TRBV7-9 and TRBJ1-2, with D unclear. The CDR3 consists of 14 residues. Trimming cost V 5 bases and J 2 bases, with 12 bases left between them. CDR1 and CDR2 (germline): SEHNR, FQNEAQ (reference sequence). This chain's CDR3 is CASSPASANYGYTF. CDR3 in DNA: TGTGCCAGCAGCCCGGCCTCGGCGAACTATGGCTACACCTTC.

V usage is TRBV28 and J usage is TRBJ1-2; D may be TRBD1 (5 bases). Between the trimmed V and J ends, which lost 2 bases and 7 bases, there was a span of 11 bases. The germline CDR1 and CDR2 sequences are MDHEN and SYDVKM. This CDR3 has 13 residues. The CDR3 spells CASSLGQGPGYTF. Here the CDR3 DNA reads TGTGCCAGCAGTTTAGGCCAGGGACCTGGCTACACCTTC.

This chain connects TRBV6-1 to TRBJ2-1; D unresolved. Germline CDR1 and CDR2: MNHNS and SASEGT. This CDR3 contains 15 residues. With 2 bases removed from V and 4 bases from J, the gap between germline ends came to 12 bases. CDR3 sequence reads: CASSENTAPYNEQFF. In nucleotides, the CDR3 is TGTGCCAGCAGTGAAAATACGGCACCTTACAATGAGCAGTTCTTC.

V usage is TRBV7-6 and J usage is TRBJ2-3, with D uncertain. The length of the CDR3 is 12 residues. The V and J ends lost 5 bases and 6 bases respectively, with 9 bases between them. Germline V gives CDR1 SGHVS, CDR2 FNYEAQ. CDR3 protein: CASSPQLDTQYF. Written as DNA, the CDR3 is TGTGCCAGCAGCCCGCAGTTGGATACGCAGTATTTT. Together with reference TRBV7-6 and TRBJ2-3, the CDR3 gives the full variable domain: GAGVSQSPRYKVTKRGQDVALRCDPISGHVSLYWYRQALGQGPEFLTYFNYEAQQDKSGLPNDRFSAERPEGSISTLTIQRTEQRDSAMYRCASSPQLDTQYFGPGTRLTVL.

This sequence joins TRBV4-2 and TRBJ1-4, with a weak D call TRBD1 (5 bases). Germline V gives CDR1 LGHNA, CDR2 YNFKEQ. Trimming took off 0 bases at V and 7 bases at J, with 6 bases between the two ends. The CDR3 spans 13 residues. The CDR3 protein is CASSQERGEKLFF. The CDR3 nucleotides read TGTGCCAGCAGCCAAGAGAGGGGTGAAAAACTGTTTTTT.

The chain employs TRBV3-1 and TRBJ1-2; 8 nucleotides match TRBD1. V was pared by 0 bases and J by 7 bases, with 10 bases of the junction left unmatched. This CDR3 is 16 amino acids long. The germline CDR1 and CDR2 sequences are LGHDT and YNNKEL (reference sequence). CDR3 in amino acids: CASSQDFGQGVVGYTF. In nucleotides, the CDR3 is TGTGCCAGCAGCCAAGACTTCGGACAGGGAGTAGTTGGCTACACCTTC.

The CDR3 coding sequence is TGTGCCACCAGCATGTCGGGGGGACGGACCGGGGAGCTGTTTTTT. Residues: CATSMSGGRTGELFF. The rearrangement uses TRBV15 and TRBJ2-2, with TRBD2 matching 7 bases. From germline, CDR1 is LNHNV and CDR2 YYDKDF (reference sequence). The V segment lost 4 bases and the J segment 5 bases; nucleotides outside the gene matches: 7. CDR3 length: 15 residues.